Shown below are 21 T cell receptor beta chains from a single sample sequenced in a study of shared clonotypes between healthy human individuals. The assay was immunoSEQ multiplex PCR, and TCRdb's table has in-frame clones only and misses some. In the table there are approximately 510,000 clones, around 74% of which are singletons. Sequencing input: PBMCs. These receptors were obtained from a woman aged 35 to 49 in good health. Some clones in this sample may be carry-over from other donors' samples.

The chain combines TRBV25-1 with TRBJ2-7; 13 nucleotides agree with TRBD2. V shed 3 bases, J shed 4 bases, and the junction held 6 bases outside the gene matches. CDR3 length equals 16 residues. Per germline, CDR1 MGHDK and CDR2 SYGVNS. In DNA form, the CDR3 reads TGTGCCAGCAGTGACCCGGGGACTAGCGGGATGTACGAGCAGTACTTC. It codes for CASSDPGTSGMYEQYF.

This clone appeared a single time. V gene TRBV30 combines with J gene TRBJ1-4; no reliable D call. This CDR3 region has 11 residues. The germline V and J ends were trimmed by 3 bases and 4 bases, with 3 bases remaining between them. Germline V CDR1 and CDR2: GTSNPN, SVGIG (reference sequence). Written as DNA, the CDR3 is TGTGCCTGGAGCCTTAATGAAAAACTGTTTTTT. This codes for CAWSLNEKLFF.

The CDR3 loop is CASSREGLNLYEQYF. CDR3 DNA: TGTGCCAGCAGTCGGGAGGGACTTAACCTCTACGAGCAGTACTTC. The chain combines TRBV2 with TRBJ2-7; 8 nucleotides line up with TRBD2. The ends lost 5 bases at V and 3 bases at J; junction bases unmatched: 9. CDR3 length: 15 residues. Germline values: CDR1 SNHLY, CDR2 FYNNEI. The complete variable domain, with remaining parts taken from reference TRBV2 and TRBJ2-7, reads EPEVTQTPSHQVTQMGQEVILRCVPISNHLYFYWYRQILGQKVEFLVSFYNNEISEKSEIFDDQFSVERPDGSNFTLKIRSTKLEDSAMYFCASSREGLNLYEQYFGPGTRLTVT.

The chain is built from TRBV30 and TRBJ2-3, with 9 bases aligning to TRBD2. Germline V gene sequence: CDR1 GTSNPN, CDR2 SVGIG (reference sequence). The V gene end was trimmed by 1 base and the J gene end by 2 bases; junction bases not matched to a gene: 4. The CDR3 covers 15 residues. The CDR3 protein is CAWSGLAGNTDTQYF. The CDR3, as DNA: TGTGCCTGGAGTGGGCTAGCGGGAAACACAGATACGCAGTATTTT.

The chain employs TRBV19 and TRBJ2-5, with unresolved D. V shed 3 bases and J shed 4 bases, with 3 bases lying between them. This CDR3 comprises 11 residues. Germline values: CDR1 LNHDA, CDR2 SQIVND (reference sequence). The CDR3 protein is CASSMRETQYF. The CDR3 nucleotides are TGTGCCAGTAGTATGAGAGAGACCCAGTACTTC.

V gene TRBV29-1 combines with J gene TRBJ1-2, with 7 bases matching TRBD1. Losses at the gene ends were 3 bases for V and 2 bases for J; bases not matched to a gene: 3. The CDR3 covers 13 residues. Per germline, CDR1 SQVTM and CDR2 ANQGSEA. CDR3 sequence reads: CSVETTGNYGYTF. CDR3 coding DNA: TGCAGCGTTGAGACGACAGGGAACTATGGCTACACCTTC.

The chain employs TRBV4-2 and TRBJ2-7, with no clear D. Germline V gene sequence: CDR1 LGHNA, CDR2 YNFKEQ. V was shortened by 3 bases and J by 3 bases, with 21 bases between the two germline ends. This CDR3 is built from 17 residues. The CDR3 here is CASSQLVTGGYFYEQYF. Here the CDR3 DNA reads TGTGCCAGCAGCCAGCTAGTTACGGGTGGCTACTTCTACGAGCAGTACTTC.

The chain carries TRBV19 and TRBJ2-5; 13 bases fit TRBD2. This CDR3 is 17 amino acids long. The trim removed 1 base at V and 3 bases at J, leaving 5 bases unmatched. Per germline, CDR1 LNHDA and CDR2 SQIVND (reference sequence). The CDR3 is CASSIGGGLAGEETQYF. The CDR3, as DNA: TGTGCCAGTAGTATAGGAGGTGGACTAGCGGGAGAAGAGACCCAGTACTTC.

The chain carries TRBV6-5 and TRBJ1-2; a weak D match, TRBD1 (6 bases). Trimming left V 6 bases short and J 2 bases short, with 13 bases between. The CDR3 length is 14 residues. Germline V lookup: CDR1 MNHEY, CDR2 SVGAGI. The CDR3 nucleotides read TGTGCCAGCAGAAACCTACAGGGCAACTATGGCTACACCTTC. It specifies CASRNLQGNYGYTF.

J is TRBJ1-1 and V is TRBV4-2; 7 bases are a match to TRBD1. Germline CDR1 reads LGHNA; CDR2 reads YNFKEQ. This CDR3 is 13 amino acids long. V was clipped by 0 bases and J by 9 bases; unmatched bases: 4. The CDR3 nucleotides read TGTGCCAGCAGCCAAGAAAGGGACAGAAAAGCTTTCTTT. It specifies CASSQERDRKAFF.

The chain has TRBV7-3 and TRBJ2-1, with a weak D call TRBD2 (6 bases). The ends were cut back, 6 bases at V and 4 bases at J, with 22 bases in the middle. Germline lookup yields CDR1 SGHTA and CDR2 FQGTGA. The CDR3 sequence is 17 residues long. Written as DNA, the CDR3 is TGTGCCAGCAGTCCTTCCCCCCTCCGGGACTTGTACAATGAGCAGTTCTTC. It codes for CASSPSPLRDLYNEQFF.

The CDR3 loop is CASRTGGSSYEQYF. The DNA for the CDR3 is TGTGCCAGCAGGACGGGAGGAAGCTCCTACGAGCAGTACTTC. The gene calls are TRBV6-6 and TRBJ2-7; 7 bases are shared with TRBD2. Germline values: CDR1 MNHNY, CDR2 SVGAGI (reference sequence). CDR3 size: 14 residues. J lost 0 bases, V lost 6 bases, and 5 bases had no gene match.

In this sample, this clone turned up once. The chain couples TRBV9 to TRBJ2-3; perhaps TRBD2 as D (6 bases). CDR3 length: 14 residues. Trimming removed 4 bases from V and 2 bases from J, with 11 bases in between. Germline loops: CDR1 SGDLS, CDR2 YYNGEE. CDR3 coding DNA: TGTGCCAGCAGCCCCGGGACTTTCACAGATACGCAGTATTTT. Translation gives CASSPGTFTDTQYF.

This clone was observed a single time. The gene calls are TRBV6-1 and TRBJ2-5; 10 bases fit TRBD2. Germline V gene lookup returns CDR1 MNHNS and CDR2 SASEGT. Trimming removed 3 bases from V and 4 bases from J; junction bases left unmatched: 8. The CDR3 sequence is 16 residues long. As DNA, the CDR3 is TGTGCCAGCAGTGAGAATTTAGCGGGAGGAGGAGAGACCCAGTACTTC. Its protein is CASSENLAGGGETQYF.

This sequence joins TRBV4-1 and TRBJ2-7; 12 positions match TRBD2. V was clipped by 4 bases and J by 4 bases; unmatched bases: 2. Looked up from germline, CDR1 is MGHRA and CDR2 is YSYEKL. The CDR3 length is 14 residues. The CDR3 reads CASSPLAGGYEQYF. In DNA form, the CDR3 reads TGCGCCAGCAGCCCACTAGCGGGAGGTTACGAGCAGTACTTC.

The chain links TRBV5-4 to TRBJ2-7; D is uncertain. With 2 bases removed from V and 5 bases from J, the gap between germline ends came to 17 bases. The CDR3 is made up of 15 amino acids. Per germline, CDR1 SGHNT and CDR2 YYREEE (reference sequence). CDR3 DNA: TGTGCCAGCAGCTTTGACCGGCTGCGAGGAAACGAGCAGTACTTC. Encoded protein: CASSFDRLRGNEQYF. The entire variable domain, with the rest obtained from reference TRBV5-4 and TRBJ2-7, is as follows: ETGVTQSPTHLIKTRGQQVTLRCSSQSGHNTVSWYQQALGQGPQFIFQYYREEENGRGNFPPRFSGLQFPNYSSELNVNALELDDSALYLCASSFDRLRGNEQYFGPGTRLTVT.

V gene TRBV19 combines with J gene TRBJ2-5; possible D gene TRBD1, 5 bases. CDR3 length equals 13 residues. The ends were cut back, 5 bases at V and 0 bases at J, with 7 bases in the middle. Germline CDR1 reads LNHDA; CDR2 reads SQIVND (reference sequence). CDR3 in amino acids: CASSQTDQETQYF. For the CDR3, the DNA is TGTGCCAGTAGTCAGACAGACCAAGAGACCCAGTACTTC.

This chain links TRBV5-1 with TRBJ2-7; 9 positions match TRBD2. This CDR3 spans 15 amino acids. Trimming took 0 bases from V and 6 from J; bases not matched to a gene: 7. Per the germline V gene, CDR1 is SGHRS and CDR2 is YFSETQ. The CDR3 DNA reads as TGCGCCAGCAGCTTGGCCGCTAGCGGGATCTCCGAGCAGTACTTC. Translating gives CASSLAASGISEQYF.

There are a few counts of this clone. This chain uses TRBV11-2 with TRBJ1-3; D possibly corresponds to TRBD1 (5 bases). The CDR3 loop spans 14 amino acids. V lost 3 bases to trimming and J lost 4 bases, with 10 bases between them. Germline V CDR1 and CDR2: SGHAT, FQNNGV. Here the CDR3 DNA reads TGTGCCAGCAGCTTCGGGACTTACGGAAACACCATATATTTT. Protein: CASSFGTYGNTIYF.

The chain is built from TRBV5-1 and TRBJ2-6; tentatively, D is TRBD1 (6 bases). Trimming took 1 base from V and 2 from J, leaving 7 bases between them. CDR1 is SGHRS and CDR2 is YFSETQ in the germline V gene. The CDR3 loop spans 15 amino acids. CDR3 sequence: CASSLTGPGANVLTF. The CDR3 region has the DNA TGCGCCAGCAGCTTGACAGGGCCTGGGGCCAACGTCCTGACTTTC.

The V call is TRBV20-1, the J call TRBJ2-5; D ambiguous. The CDR3 extends over 11 amino acids. The V end lost 3 bases, the J end lost 7 bases, and 9 bases lay between the germline ends. Looked up from germline, CDR1 is DFQATT and CDR2 is SNEGSKA (reference sequence). CDR3 in DNA: TGCAGTGCTAGTCCCACGGTGACCCAGTACTTC. This encodes CSASPTVTQYF.